Below, 6 T cell receptor beta chains from the same sample are listed, as sequenced in a study of control samples from healthy donors and cancer patients. TCRdb's table, derived via immunoSEQ multiplex PCR, lists solely in-frame clones and lacks some. In the table there are 25,000 to 30,000 clones, roughly 85% of which are singletons. Sequenced input: PBMCs. These receptor sequences come from a woman aged 55-69 years with head and neck cancer.

The chain joins TRBV7-2 to TRBJ2-7, with 8 bases aligning to TRBD1. The CDR3 covers 17 residues. V trimming: 5 bases; J trimming: 2 bases; junction bases outside the gene matches: 14. CDR1 is SGHTA and CDR2 is FQGNSA in the germline V gene. CDR3 loop: CASSLGTGELGAYEQYF. CDR3 nucleotides: TGTGCCAGCAGCCTGGGGACAGGCGAACTGGGCGCCTACGAGCAGTACTTC.

The chain combines TRBV11-3 with TRBJ1-1; no firm D call. CDR1 and CDR2 from the germline V gene are SGHNT and YENEEA. The CDR3 length is 15 residues. Trimming took 5 bases from V and 5 from J, leaving 18 bases between them. In DNA, the CDR3 is TGTGCCAGCAGCCCGGGCGGCCCCCGTGGGACTGAAGCTTTCTTT. The encoded protein is CASSPGGPRGTEAFF. Together with reference TRBV11-3 and TRBJ1-1, the CDR3 gives the full variable domain: EAGVVQSPRYKIIEKKQPVAFWCNPISGHNTLYWYLQNLGQGPELLIRYENEEAVDDSQLPKDRFSAERLKGVDSTLKIQPAELGDSAVYLCASSPGGPRGTEAFFGQGTRLTVV.

This clone occurred once. The CDR3 loop is CASSQERRNIQYF. CDR3 in DNA: TGCGCCAGCAGCCAAGAACGCCGAAACATTCAGTACTTC. V and J are TRBV4-3 and TRBJ2-4, with no clear D. The V and J ends lost 0 bases and 6 bases respectively, with 6 bases between them. CDR1 and CDR2 from the germline V gene are LGHNA and YSLEER. The CDR3 has 13 amino acids.

The J gene is TRBJ2-5, the V gene TRBV10-1; TRBD2 agrees at 8 bases. Germline V lookup: CDR1 WNHNN, CDR2 SYGVQD (reference sequence). The ends lost 4 bases at V and 5 bases at J; junction bases unmatched: 9. The CDR3 has 15 amino acids. For the CDR3, the DNA is TGCGCCAGCAGTGGCTCAGCGGGAGCTAAGGAGACCCAGTACTTC. Translated: CASSGSAGAKETQYF.

In its sample, this clone was seen once. CDR3 coding DNA: TGTGCCAGCAGCCGGGGTACTAGCGGCAATGAGCAGTTCTTC. As protein: CASSRGTSGNEQFF. V gene TRBV7-2 combines with J gene TRBJ2-1; 8 bases map to TRBD2. Germline V gives CDR1 SGHTA, CDR2 FQGNSA. This CDR3 spans 14 amino acids. J was trimmed by 6 bases and V by 5 bases; bases with no gene match: 6.

This rearrangement joins TRBV5-1 to TRBJ2-2; D is uncertain. The CDR3 is made up of 18 amino acids. Germline CDR1 reads SGHRS; CDR2 reads YFSETQ. Trimming removed 3 bases at V and 5 bases at J, with 23 bases between. In DNA form, the CDR3 reads TGCGCCAGCAGCTGGAGATTTCTGGGCGCCCCAAGGACCGGGGAGCTGTTTTTT. Encoded protein: CASSWRFLGAPRTGELFF.